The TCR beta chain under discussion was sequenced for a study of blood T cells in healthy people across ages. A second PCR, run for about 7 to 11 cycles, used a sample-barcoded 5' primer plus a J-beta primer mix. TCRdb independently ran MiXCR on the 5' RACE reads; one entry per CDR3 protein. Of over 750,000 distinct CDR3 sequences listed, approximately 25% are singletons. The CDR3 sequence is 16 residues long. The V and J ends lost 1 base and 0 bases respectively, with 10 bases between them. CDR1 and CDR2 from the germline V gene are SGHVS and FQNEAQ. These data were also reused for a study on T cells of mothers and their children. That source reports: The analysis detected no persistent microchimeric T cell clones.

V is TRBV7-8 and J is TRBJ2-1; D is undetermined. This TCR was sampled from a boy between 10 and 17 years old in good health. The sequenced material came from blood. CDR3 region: CASSLVSWSSYNEQFF. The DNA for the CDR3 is TGTGCCAGCAGCTTAGTAAGCTGGAGCTCCTACAATGAGCAGTTCTTC.